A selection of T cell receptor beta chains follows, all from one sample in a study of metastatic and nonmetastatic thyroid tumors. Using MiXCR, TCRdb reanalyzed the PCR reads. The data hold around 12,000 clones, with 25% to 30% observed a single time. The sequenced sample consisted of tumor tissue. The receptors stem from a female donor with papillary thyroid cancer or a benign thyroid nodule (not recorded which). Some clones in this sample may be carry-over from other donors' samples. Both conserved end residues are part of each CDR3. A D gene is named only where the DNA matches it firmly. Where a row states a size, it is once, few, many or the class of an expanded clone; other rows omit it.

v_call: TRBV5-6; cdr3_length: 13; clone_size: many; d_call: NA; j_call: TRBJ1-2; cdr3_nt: TGTGCCAGCAGCCTTATAGGGGCAAGCGGCTACACCTTC; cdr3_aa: CASSLIGASGYTF
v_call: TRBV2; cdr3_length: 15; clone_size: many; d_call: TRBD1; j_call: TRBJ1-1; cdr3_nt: TGTGCCAGCAGTACAGGACAGGGTAGGAGCACTGAAGCTTTCTTT; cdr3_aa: CASSTGQGRSTEAFF
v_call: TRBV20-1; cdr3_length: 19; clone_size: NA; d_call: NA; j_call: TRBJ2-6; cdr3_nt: TGCAGTGCTAGAGATCTGGCAGAAAAGGGGCACTCTGGGGCCAACGTCCTGACTTTC; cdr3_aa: CSARDLAEKGHSGANVLTF
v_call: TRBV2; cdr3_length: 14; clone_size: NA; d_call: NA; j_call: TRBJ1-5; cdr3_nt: TGTGCCAGCGGTCGGCAGGGTATCAATCAGCCCCAGCATTTT; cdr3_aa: CASGRQGINQPQHF
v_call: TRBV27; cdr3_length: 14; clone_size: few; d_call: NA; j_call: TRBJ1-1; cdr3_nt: TGTGCCAGCAGTTTTGGGGGGCCAGGGACTGAAGCTTTCTTT; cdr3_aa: CASSFGGPGTEAFF
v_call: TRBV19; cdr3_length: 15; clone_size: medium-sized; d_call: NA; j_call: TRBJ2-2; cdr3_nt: TGTGCCAGTAGTATCGGACAGATCAAGACCGGGGAGCTGTTTTTT; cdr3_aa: CASSIGQIKTGELFF
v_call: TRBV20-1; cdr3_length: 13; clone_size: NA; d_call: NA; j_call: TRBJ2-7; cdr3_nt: TGCAGTGCTAGAGAAACCAGGGGCGTCGAGCAGTACTTC; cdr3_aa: CSARETRGVEQYF
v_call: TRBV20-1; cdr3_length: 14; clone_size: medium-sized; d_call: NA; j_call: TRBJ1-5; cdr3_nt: TGCAGTGCTAGAGGAGGGGTCGGAAATCAGCCCCAGCATTTT; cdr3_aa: CSARGGVGNQPQHF
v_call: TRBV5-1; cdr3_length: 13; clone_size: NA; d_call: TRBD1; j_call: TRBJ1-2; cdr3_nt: TGCGCCAGCAGCTTGGGACAGGGAAGAGGCTACACCTTC; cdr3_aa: CASSLGQGRGYTF
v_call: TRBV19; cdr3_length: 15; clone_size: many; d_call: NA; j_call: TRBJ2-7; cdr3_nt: TGTGCCAGTAGTATAGAGGCGGGCGGCTCCTACGAGCAGTACTTC; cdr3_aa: CASSIEAGGSYEQYF
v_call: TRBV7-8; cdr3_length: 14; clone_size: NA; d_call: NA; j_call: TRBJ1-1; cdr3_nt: TGTGCCAGCAGCCCACAACCCCTCTCCACTGAAGCTTTCTTT; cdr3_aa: CASSPQPLSTEAFF
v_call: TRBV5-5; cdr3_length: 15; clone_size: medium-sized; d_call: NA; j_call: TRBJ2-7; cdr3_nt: TGTGCCAGCAGCTTGGAAGCAGCACTCTCCTACGAGCAGTACTTC; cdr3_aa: CASSLEAALSYEQYF
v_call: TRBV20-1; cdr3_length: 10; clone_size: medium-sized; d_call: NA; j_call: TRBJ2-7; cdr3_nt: TGCGGACCAACTTCCTACGAGCAGTACTTC; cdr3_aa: CGPTSYEQYF
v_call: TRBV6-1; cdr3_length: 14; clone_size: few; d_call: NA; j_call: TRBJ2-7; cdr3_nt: TGTGCCAGCAGTGAATTAGGGGGTGGCTACGAGCAGTACTTC; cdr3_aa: CASSELGGGYEQYF
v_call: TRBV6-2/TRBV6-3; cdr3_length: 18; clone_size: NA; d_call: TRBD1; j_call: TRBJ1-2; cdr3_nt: TGTGCCAGCATCGAATCCGGGACAGGGCTATTAGCTAACTATGGCTACACCTTC; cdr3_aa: CASIESGTGLLANYGYTF
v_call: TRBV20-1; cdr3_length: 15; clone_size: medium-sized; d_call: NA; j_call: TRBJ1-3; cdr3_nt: TGCAGTGCCACGGACAGAAGAGGGTCTGGAAACACCATATATTTT; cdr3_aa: CSATDRRGSGNTIYF
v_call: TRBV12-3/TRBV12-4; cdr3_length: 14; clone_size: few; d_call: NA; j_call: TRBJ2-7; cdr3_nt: TGTGCCAGCAGATTGGACGGCCCCCGCCACGAGCAGTACTTC; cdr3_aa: CASRLDGPRHEQYF
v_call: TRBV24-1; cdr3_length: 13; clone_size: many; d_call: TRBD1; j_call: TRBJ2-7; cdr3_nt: TGTGCCACCATCAGGACAGGCGTTTACGAGCAGTACTTC; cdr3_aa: CATIRTGVYEQYF
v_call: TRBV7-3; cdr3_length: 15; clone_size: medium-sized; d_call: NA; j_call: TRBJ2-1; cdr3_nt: TGTGCCAGCAGCTTATTCGGGTCGGGGGGCGCTGAGCAGTTCTTC; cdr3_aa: CASSLFGSGGAEQFF
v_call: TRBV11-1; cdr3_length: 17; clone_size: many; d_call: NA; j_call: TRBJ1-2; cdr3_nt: TGTGCCAGCAGCTTAGCGCACGGGGGGCGACTGCTGAATGGCTACACCTTC; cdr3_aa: CASSLAHGGRLLNGYTF
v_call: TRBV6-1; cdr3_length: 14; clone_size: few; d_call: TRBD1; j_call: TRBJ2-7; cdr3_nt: TGTGCCAGCAGGTGGGGGACAGGGAACTACGAGCAGTACTTC; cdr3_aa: CASRWGTGNYEQYF
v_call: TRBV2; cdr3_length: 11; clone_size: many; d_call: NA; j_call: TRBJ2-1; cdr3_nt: TGTGCCAGCAGACATATCAATGAGCAGTTCTTC; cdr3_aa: CASRHINEQFF
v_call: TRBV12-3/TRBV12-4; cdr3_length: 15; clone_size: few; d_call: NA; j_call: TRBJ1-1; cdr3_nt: TGTGCCAGCAGTGACCTGGGGGGTGGGGGCACTGAAGCTTTCTTT; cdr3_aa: CASSDLGGGGTEAFF
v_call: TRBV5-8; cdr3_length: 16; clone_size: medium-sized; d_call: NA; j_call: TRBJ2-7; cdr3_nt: TGTGCCAGCAGAAAAATCAGGGGGACTTACCCCTACGAGCAGTACTTC; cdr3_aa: CASRKIRGTYPYEQYF
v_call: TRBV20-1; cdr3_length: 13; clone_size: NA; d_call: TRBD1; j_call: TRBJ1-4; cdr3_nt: TGCAGTGCTTACCCCGGGACAGGTGAAAAACTGTTTTTT; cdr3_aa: CSAYPGTGEKLFF
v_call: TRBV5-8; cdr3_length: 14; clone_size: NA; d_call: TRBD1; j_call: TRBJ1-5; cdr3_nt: TGTGCCTGGGGCCGGGACAGGGGAGGTCAGCCCCAGCATTTT; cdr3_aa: CAWGRDRGGQPQHF
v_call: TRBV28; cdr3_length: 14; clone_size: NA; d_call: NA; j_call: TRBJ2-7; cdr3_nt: TGTGCCAGCAGTTTGGAGGGACAGAACGACGAGCAGTACTTC; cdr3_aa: CASSLEGQNDEQYF
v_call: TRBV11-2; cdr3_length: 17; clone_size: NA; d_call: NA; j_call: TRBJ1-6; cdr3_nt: TGTGCCAGCAGACTGTCAGACAGACCGGCTTATAATTCACCCCTCCACTTT; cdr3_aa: CASRLSDRPAYNSPLHF
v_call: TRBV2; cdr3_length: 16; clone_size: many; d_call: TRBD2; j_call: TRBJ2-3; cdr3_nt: TGTGCCAGCAGCCCACTAGCGGGAGCTAGCACAGATACGCAGTATTTT; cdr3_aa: CASSPLAGASTDTQYF
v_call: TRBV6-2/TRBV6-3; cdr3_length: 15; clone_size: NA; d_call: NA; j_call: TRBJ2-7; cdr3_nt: TGTGCCAGCAACCCTACCCTCGGTTCGTCCTACGAGCAGTACTTC; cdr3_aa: CASNPTLGSSYEQYF
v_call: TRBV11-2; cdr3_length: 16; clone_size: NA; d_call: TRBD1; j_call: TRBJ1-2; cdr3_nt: TGTGCCAGCAGCTTAGATTCAGGGACAGGGGGCTATGGCTACACCTTC; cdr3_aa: CASSLDSGTGGYGYTF
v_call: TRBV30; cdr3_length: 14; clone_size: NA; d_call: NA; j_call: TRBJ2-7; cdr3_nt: TGTGCCTGGAGTGTCACGGACAGCTCCTACGAGCAGTACTTC; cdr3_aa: CAWSVTDSSYEQYF
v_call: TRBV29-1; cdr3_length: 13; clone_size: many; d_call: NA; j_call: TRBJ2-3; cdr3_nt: TGCAGCGTTCCCCGGGACCCCACAGATACGCAGTATTTT; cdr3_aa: CSVPRDPTDTQYF
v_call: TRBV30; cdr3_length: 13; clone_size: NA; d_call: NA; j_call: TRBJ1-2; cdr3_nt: TGTGCCTGGAGTGTATCACCGCCGGGGGGCTACACCTTC; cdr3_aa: CAWSVSPPGGYTF
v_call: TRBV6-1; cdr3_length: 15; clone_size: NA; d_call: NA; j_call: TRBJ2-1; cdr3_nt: TGTGCCAGCAGTAATCCGGGACACAATTACAATGAGCAGTTCTTC; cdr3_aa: CASSNPGHNYNEQFF
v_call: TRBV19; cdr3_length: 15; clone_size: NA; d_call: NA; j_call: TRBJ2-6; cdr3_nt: TGTGCCAGTAGTATACGTTACTCTGGGGCCAACTTCCTGACTTTC; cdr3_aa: CASSIRYSGANFLTF
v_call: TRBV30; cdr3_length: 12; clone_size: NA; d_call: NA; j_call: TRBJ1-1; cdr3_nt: TGTGCCTGGACTCAATACAGGGAGGAAGCTTTCTTT; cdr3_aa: CAWTQYREEAFF
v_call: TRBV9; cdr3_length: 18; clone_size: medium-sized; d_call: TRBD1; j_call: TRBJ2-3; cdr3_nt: TGTGCCAGCAGCGTAGGACCCTCTTACAGGGGGCAGACAGATACGCAGTATTTT; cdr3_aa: CASSVGPSYRGQTDTQYF
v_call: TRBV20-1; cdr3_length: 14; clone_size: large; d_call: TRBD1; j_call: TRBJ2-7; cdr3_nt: TGCAGTGCTAGAGGGCCAGGGGGCGGGTACGAGCAGTACTTC; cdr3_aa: CSARGPGGGYEQYF
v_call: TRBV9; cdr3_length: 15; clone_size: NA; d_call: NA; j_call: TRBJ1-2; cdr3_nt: TGTGCCAGCAGCCAGGCGACGGACGGTAACTATGGCTACACCTTC; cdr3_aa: CASSQATDGNYGYTF
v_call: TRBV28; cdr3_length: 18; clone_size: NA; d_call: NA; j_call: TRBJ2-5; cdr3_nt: TGTGCCAGCACCTACTTGTACGGGCGGGACCGAAGTGGAGAGACCCAGTACTTC; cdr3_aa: CASTYLYGRDRSGETQYF
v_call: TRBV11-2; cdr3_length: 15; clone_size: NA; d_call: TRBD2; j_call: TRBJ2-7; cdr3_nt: TGTGCCAGCAGAGGACTAGCGGGAGTCTTCTACGAGCAGTACTTC; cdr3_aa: CASRGLAGVFYEQYF
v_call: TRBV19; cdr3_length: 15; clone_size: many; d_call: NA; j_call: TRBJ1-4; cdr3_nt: TGTGCCAGTGGTCGGGGGTCGGGAGGTAGTGAAAAACTGTTTTTT; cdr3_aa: CASGRGSGGSEKLFF
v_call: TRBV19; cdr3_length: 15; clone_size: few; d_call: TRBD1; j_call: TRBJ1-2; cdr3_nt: TGTGCCAGTGAAGACAGGGTAGGTGGTAACTATGGCTACACCTTC; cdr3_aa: CASEDRVGGNYGYTF
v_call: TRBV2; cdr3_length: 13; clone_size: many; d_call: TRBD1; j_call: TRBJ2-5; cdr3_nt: TGTGCCACCGGGACAGATGGGTTAGAGACCCAGTACTTC; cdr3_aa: CATGTDGLETQYF
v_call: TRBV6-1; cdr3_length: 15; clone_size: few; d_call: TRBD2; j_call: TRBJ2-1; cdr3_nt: TGTGCCAGCAGTGAGGATAGCGGGAGTAACAATGAGCAGTTCTTC; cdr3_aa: CASSEDSGSNNEQFF
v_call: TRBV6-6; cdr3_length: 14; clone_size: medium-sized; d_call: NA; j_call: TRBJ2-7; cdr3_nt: TGTGCCAGCAGTTATTCGACTTGGCCATCCGAGCAGTACTTC; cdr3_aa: CASSYSTWPSEQYF
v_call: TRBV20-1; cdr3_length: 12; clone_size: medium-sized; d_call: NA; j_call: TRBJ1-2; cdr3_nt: TGCAGTGCTAGACCCCCTGGGAGTGGCTACACCTTC; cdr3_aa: CSARPPGSGYTF
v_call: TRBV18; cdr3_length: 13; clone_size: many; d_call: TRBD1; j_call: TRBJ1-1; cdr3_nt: TGTGCCAGCCGACCGACAGGGGAGGTTTTGGCTTTCTTT; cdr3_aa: CASRPTGEVLAFF
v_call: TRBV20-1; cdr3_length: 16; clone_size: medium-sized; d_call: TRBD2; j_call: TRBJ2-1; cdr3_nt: TGCAGTGCTATCGGTAGCGGGACTCGCTCCTACAATGAGCAGTTCTTC; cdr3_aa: CSAIGSGTRSYNEQFF
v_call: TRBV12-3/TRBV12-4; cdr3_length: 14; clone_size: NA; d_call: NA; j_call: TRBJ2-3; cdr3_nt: TGTGCCAGCAGTTTATGGGGGACGGGCGATACGCAGTATTTT; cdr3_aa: CASSLWGTGDTQYF
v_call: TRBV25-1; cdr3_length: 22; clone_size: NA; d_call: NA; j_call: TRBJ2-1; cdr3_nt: TGTGCCAGCAGAAAATATATTCCCAGGACGTACACAACCTCTAGCTCCTACAATGAGCAGTTCTTC; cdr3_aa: CASRKYIPRTYTTSSSYNEQFF
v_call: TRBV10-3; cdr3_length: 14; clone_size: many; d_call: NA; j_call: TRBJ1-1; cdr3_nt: TGTGCCATCAGTGAGTCGACCTCGAACACTGAAGCTTTCTTT; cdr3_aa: CAISESTSNTEAFF
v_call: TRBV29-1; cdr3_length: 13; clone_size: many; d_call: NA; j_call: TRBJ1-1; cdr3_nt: TGCAGCGTTGGGGTCCAGGTGAACACTGAAGCTTTCTTT; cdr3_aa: CSVGVQVNTEAFF